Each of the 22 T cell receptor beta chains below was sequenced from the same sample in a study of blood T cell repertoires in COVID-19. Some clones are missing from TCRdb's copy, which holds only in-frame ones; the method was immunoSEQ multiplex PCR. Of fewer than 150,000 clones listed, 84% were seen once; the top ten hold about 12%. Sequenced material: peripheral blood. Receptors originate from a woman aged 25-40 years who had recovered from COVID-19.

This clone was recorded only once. The CDR3 region has the DNA TGTGCCAGCAGCCAAGATCGGGGGAATACAGTAAACACCATATATTTT. Translated, it gives CASSQDRGNTVNTIYF. The gene calls are TRBV3-1 (or the pseudogene TRBV3-2) and TRBJ1-3, with D possibly matching TRBD1 (5 bases). Germline V CDR1 and CDR2: LGHDT, YNNKEL (reference sequence). Trimming took off 0 bases at V and 6 bases at J, with 15 bases between the two ends. CDR3 length: 16 residues.

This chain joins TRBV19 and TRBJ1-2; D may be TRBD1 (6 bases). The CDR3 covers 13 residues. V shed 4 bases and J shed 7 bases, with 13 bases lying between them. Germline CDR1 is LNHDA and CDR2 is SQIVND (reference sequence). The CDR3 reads CASSTRQAVGYTF. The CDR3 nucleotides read TGTGCCAGTAGTACACGACAGGCAGTTGGCTACACCTTC.

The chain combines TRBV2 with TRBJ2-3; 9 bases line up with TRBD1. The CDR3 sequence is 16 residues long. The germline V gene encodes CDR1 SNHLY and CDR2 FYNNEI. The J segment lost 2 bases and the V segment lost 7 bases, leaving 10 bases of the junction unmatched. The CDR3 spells CASTHRGRLTTDTQYF. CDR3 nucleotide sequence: TGTGCCAGCACACACAGGGGGCGCCTAACCACAGATACGCAGTATTTT.

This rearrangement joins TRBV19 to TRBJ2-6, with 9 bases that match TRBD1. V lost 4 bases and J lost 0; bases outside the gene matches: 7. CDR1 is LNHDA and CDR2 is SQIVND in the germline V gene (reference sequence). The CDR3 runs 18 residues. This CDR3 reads CASSTRDRVISGANVLTF. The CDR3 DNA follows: TGTGCCAGTAGTACCCGGGACAGGGTCATCTCTGGGGCCAACGTCCTGACTTTC.

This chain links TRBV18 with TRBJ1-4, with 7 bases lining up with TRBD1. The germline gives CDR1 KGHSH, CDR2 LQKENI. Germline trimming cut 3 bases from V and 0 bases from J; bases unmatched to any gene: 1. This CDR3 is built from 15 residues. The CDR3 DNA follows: TGTGCCAGCTCACCGCAGGGGGCAACTAATGAAAAACTGTTTTTT. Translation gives CASSPQGATNEKLFF.

The CDR3 spells CASSLEILTYEQYF. CDR3 sequence (DNA): TGTGCCAGCAGCTTAGAAATCTTAACCTACGAGCAGTACTTC. The V gene is TRBV11-2, the J gene TRBJ2-7; D gene uncertain. The V end lost 0 bases, the J end lost 2 bases, and 8 bases lay between the germline ends. Germline V gene data show CDR1 as SGHAT and CDR2 as FQNNGV. The CDR3 consists of 14 residues. Variable domain in full (rest from reference TRBV11-2 and TRBJ2-7): EAGVAQSPRYKIIEKRQSVAFWCNPISGHATLYWYQQILGQGPKLLIQFQNNGVVDDSQLPKDRFSAERLKGVDSTLKIQPAKLEDSAVYLCASSLEILTYEQYFGPGTRLTVT.

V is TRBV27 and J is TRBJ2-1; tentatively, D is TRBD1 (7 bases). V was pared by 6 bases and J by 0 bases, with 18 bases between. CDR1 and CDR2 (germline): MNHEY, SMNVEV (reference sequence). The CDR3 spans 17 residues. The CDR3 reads CASRHLRGTDSYNEQFF. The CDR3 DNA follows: TGTGCCAGCAGGCACCTTCGGGGGACAGACTCCTACAATGAGCAGTTCTTC.

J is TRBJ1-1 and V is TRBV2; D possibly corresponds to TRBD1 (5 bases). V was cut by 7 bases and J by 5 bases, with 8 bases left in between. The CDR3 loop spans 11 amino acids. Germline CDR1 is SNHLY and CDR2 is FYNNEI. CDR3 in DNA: TGTGCCAGCAAAGGGGTGACTGAAGCTTTCTTT. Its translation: CASKGVTEAFF.

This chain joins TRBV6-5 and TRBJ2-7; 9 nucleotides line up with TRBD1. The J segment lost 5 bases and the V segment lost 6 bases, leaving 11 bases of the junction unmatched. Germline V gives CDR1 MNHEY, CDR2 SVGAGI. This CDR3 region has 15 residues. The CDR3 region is CASRGAGTGRHEQYF. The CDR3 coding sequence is TGTGCCAGCAGGGGGGCCGGGACAGGGCGCCACGAGCAGTACTTC.

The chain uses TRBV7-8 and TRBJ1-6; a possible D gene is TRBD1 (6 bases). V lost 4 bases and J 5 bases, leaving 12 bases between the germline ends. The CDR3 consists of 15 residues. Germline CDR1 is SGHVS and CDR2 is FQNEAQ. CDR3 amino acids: CASSSLTGDNSPLHF. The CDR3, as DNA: TGTGCCAGCAGCTCTTTGACAGGAGATAATTCACCCCTCCACTTT.

This CDR3 is CASSVPTDTQYF. In DNA, the CDR3 is TGTGCCAGCAGTGTTCCGACAGATACGCAGTATTTT. The chain links TRBV2 to TRBJ2-3; D unresolved. CDR1 is SNHLY, CDR2 FYNNEI, per germline. The CDR3 spans 12 residues. Between the trimmed V and J ends, which lost 4 bases and 3 bases, there was a span of 5 bases.

The CDR3 spells CASKGAGSYNEQFF. The DNA for the CDR3 is TGTGCCAGTAAAGGAGCGGGTTCCTACAATGAGCAGTTCTTC. The rearrangement links TRBV19 to TRBJ2-1, with D maybe TRBD2 (6 bases). V lost 7 bases, J lost 1 base, and 11 bases lay in between. The CDR3 has 14 amino acids. Germline loops: CDR1 LNHDA, CDR2 SQIVND (reference sequence).

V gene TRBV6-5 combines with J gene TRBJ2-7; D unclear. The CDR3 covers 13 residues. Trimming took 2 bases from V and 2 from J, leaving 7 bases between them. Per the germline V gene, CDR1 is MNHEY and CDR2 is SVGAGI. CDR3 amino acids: CASSYTETYEQYF. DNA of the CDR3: TGTGCCAGCAGTTACACAGAGACCTACGAGCAGTACTTC.

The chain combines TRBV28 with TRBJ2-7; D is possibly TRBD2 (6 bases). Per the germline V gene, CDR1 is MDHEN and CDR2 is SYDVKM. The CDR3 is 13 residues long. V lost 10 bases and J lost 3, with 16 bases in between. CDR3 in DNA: TGTGCCACCCAATGGGGCGGGAACTACGAGCAGTACTTC. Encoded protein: CATQWGGNYEQYF.

CDR3 DNA sequence: TGCGCCAGCAATGGTGAGAGCTCCTACGAGCAGTACTTC. The encoded protein is CASNGESSYEQYF. V usage is TRBV5-1 and J usage is TRBJ2-7; D ambiguous. Trimming cost V 6 bases and J 0 bases, with 10 bases left between them. The germline CDR1 and CDR2 sequences are SGHRS and YFSETQ. The CDR3 runs to 13 residues.

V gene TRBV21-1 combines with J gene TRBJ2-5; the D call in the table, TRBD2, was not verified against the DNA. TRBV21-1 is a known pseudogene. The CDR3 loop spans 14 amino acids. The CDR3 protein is CASSKEGGLKTQYF. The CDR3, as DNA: TGTGCCAGCAGCAAAGAGGGAGGGTTAAAGACCCAGTACTTC.

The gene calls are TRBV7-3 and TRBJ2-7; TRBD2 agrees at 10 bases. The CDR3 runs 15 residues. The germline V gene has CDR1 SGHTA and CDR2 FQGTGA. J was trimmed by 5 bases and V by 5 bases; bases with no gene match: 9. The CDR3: CASSVSLAGRDEQYF. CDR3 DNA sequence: TGTGCCAGCAGCGTCTCACTAGCGGGAAGGGACGAGCAGTACTTC.

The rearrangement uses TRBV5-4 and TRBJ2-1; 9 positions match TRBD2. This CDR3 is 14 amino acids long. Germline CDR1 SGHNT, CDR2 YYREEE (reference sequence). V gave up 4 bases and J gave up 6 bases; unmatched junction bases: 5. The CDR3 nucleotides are TGTGCCAGCAGCCAACCGGGACTAGCCAATGAGCAGTTCTTC. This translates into CASSQPGLANEQFF.

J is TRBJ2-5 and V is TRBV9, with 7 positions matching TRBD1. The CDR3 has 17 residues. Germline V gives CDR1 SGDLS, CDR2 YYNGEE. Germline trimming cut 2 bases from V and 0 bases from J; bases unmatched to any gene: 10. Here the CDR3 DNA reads TGTGCCAGCAGCGTGGTTGACAGGGCCCCTTACCAAGAGACCCAGTACTTC. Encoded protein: CASSVVDRAPYQETQYF.

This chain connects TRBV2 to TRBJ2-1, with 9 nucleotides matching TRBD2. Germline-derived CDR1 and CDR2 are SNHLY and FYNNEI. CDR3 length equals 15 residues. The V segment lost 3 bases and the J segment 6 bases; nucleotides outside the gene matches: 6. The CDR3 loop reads CASSEVAGGRNEQFF. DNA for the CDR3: TGTGCCAGCAGTGAGGTGGCGGGGGGGCGCAATGAGCAGTTCTTC.

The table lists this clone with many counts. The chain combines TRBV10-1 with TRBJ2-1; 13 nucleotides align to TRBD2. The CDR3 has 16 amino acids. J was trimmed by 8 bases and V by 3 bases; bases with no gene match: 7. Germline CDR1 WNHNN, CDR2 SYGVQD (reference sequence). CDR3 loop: CASSDPGLAGADEQFF. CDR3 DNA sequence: TGCGCCAGCAGTGACCCCGGACTAGCGGGAGCGGATGAGCAGTTCTTC.

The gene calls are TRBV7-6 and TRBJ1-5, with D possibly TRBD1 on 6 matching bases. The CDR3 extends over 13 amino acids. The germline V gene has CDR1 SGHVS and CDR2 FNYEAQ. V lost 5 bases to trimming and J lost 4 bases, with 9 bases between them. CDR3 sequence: CASSEDRNQPQHF. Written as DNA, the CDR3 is TGTGCCAGCAGCGAGGACAGAAATCAGCCCCAGCATTTT.